These 8 T cell receptor beta chains were sequenced from one sample in a study of blood T cell repertoires in COVID-19. TCRdb's table, derived via immunoSEQ multiplex PCR, lists solely in-frame clones and lacks some. This table holds some 200,000 clones, 80% to 90% found once. The sample taken for sequencing was peripheral blood. These receptors originate from a woman aged 80 or over with acute or convalescent COVID-19.

This clone was detected only once. CDR3 DNA sequence: TGTGCCACCAGGGAGCACCGTACAGGGAGGGATGAGCAGTTCTTC. This codes for CATREHRTGRDEQFF. V is TRBV24-1 and J is TRBJ2-1; a weak D match, TRBD2 (7 bases). The CDR3 is 15 amino acids. Germline V CDR1 and CDR2: KGHDR, SFDVKD. The ends were cut back, 7 bases at V and 8 bases at J, with 20 bases in the middle.

This clone was found a few times. The chain is built from TRBV4-1 and TRBJ1-1; TRBD1 matches 8 bases. CDR3 length: 17 amino acids. V was clipped by 3 bases and J by 1 base; unmatched bases: 10. CDR1 and CDR2 from the germline V gene are MGHRA and YSYEKL. The CDR3 here is CASSQMDRVLPNTEAFF. The CDR3 nucleotides are TGCGCCAGCAGCCAGATGGACAGGGTATTACCGAACACTGAAGCTTTCTTT.

V usage is TRBV29-1 and J usage is TRBJ1-1; 10 positions agree with TRBD1. In germline, CDR1 is SQVTM, CDR2 ANQGSEA. V trimming: 7 bases; J trimming: 0 bases; junction bases outside the gene matches: 5. The CDR3 has 14 residues. The CDR3 sequence is CSGRTGGVNTEAFF. The CDR3 DNA sequence: TGCAGCGGGAGGACAGGGGGAGTGAACACTGAAGCTTTCTTT.

This clone was counted a few times. The V call is TRBV4-3, the J call TRBJ2-2; a weak D match, TRBD2 (5 bases). The germline CDR1 and CDR2 sequences are LGHNA and YSLEER. The CDR3 length is 16 residues. V shed 2 bases and J shed 5 bases, with 15 bases lying between them. CDR3 sequence (DNA): TGCGCCAGCAGCCAAAATTTCATGGCGGGTACCGGGGAGCTGTTTTTT. This gives the protein CASSQNFMAGTGELFF.

This clone was picked up many times. The gene calls are TRBV6-5 and TRBJ1-4; TRBD1 matches at 8 bases. The CDR3 runs to 14 residues. V shed 8 bases, J shed 7 bases, and the junction held 9 bases outside the gene matches. Per germline, CDR1 MNHEY and CDR2 SVGAGI. As DNA, the CDR3 is TGTGCCAGCGGACCTCAGGGGGCTGTTGAAAAACTGTTTTTT. Translation: CASGPQGAVEKLFF.

DNA of the CDR3: TGTGCCAGCAGCTTAGTCGCTAGCGGCTTAAACAATGAGCAGTTCTTC. This gives the protein CASSLVASGLNNEQFF. The rearrangement links TRBV7-6 to TRBJ2-1; TRBD2 matches 7 bases. V trimming: 1 base; J trimming: 5 bases; junction bases outside the gene matches: 8. Germline assignment: CDR1 SGHVS and CDR2 FNYEAQ. CDR3 size: 16 residues.

A word on this clone: The sample holds other DNA sequences that translate to the same CDR3. J is TRBJ2-7 and V is TRBV10-2; D is uncertain. With 5 bases removed from V and 3 bases from J, the gap between germline ends came to 5 bases. This CDR3 region has 11 residues. The germline gives CDR1 WSHSY, CDR2 SAAADI. The CDR3 region has the DNA TGCGCCAGCAGTCTAAGCTACGAGCAGTACTTC. Translation gives CASSLSYEQYF.

The J gene is TRBJ2-7, the V gene TRBV6-2 or TRBV6-3; 8 bases are shared with TRBD1. Germline-derived CDR1 and CDR2 are MNHEY and SVGEGT. J lost 4 bases, V lost 2 bases, and 4 bases had no gene match. The length of the CDR3 is 14 residues. CDR3 amino acids: CASSYGQGAYEQYF. The CDR3 bases are TGTGCCAGCAGTTACGGCCAGGGGGCGTACGAGCAGTACTTC.